These 32 T cell receptor beta chains were all obtained from the same sample, sequenced in a study of T cell clonality in common variable immunodeficiency. Generated by immunoSEQ multiplex PCR, the TCRdb table keeps only in-frame clones and is missing some. Singletons are absent from the sample, which has about 81,000 clones. Sample: peripheral blood mononuclear cells. The receptor source for this set is a person aged 18 to 75 in good health.

This clone was found many times. The read halts 3 residues ahead of the CDR3 end, with the missing end drawn from the germline J gene. The chain joins TRBV7-6 to TRBJ2-6; D might be TRBD2 (5 bases). The germline V and J ends were trimmed by 4 bases and 4 bases, with 8 bases remaining between them. The V gene's germline CDR1 is SGHVS and CDR2 FNYEAQ. This CDR3 spans 14 amino acids. CDR3 DNA (partial): TGTGCCAGCAGCTCGAGGGCCGGGGCCAACGTC. This translates into CASSSRAGANV. The entire CDR3 protein reads CASSSRAGANVLTF.

There are many counts of this clone. The read stops 3 residues short of the end of the CDR3; the missing end is completed from the germline J gene. The chain recombines TRBV20-1 with TRBJ1-5; 7 positions match TRBD1. This CDR3 spans 14 amino acids. Per the germline V gene, CDR1 is DFQATT and CDR2 is SNEGSKA (reference sequence). The junction had 6 bases not matched to a gene; V was cut back by 3 bases and J by 4 bases. CDR3 amino acids: CSARIGQVNQPQHF. The CDR3 DNA, read in part, is TGCAGTGCTAGGATTGGACAGGTGAATCAGCCC.

This clone was counted ten times or more. Coverage ceases 3 residues before the CDR3 finishes, and the germline J gene fills in the end. This rearrangement joins TRBV20-1 to TRBJ2-7; D possibly corresponds to TRBD1 (6 bases). The CDR3 runs to 14 residues. V lost 0 bases and J lost 6, with 15 bases in between. Germline values: CDR1 DFQATT, CDR2 SNEGSKA (reference sequence). The sequenced part of the CDR3 DNA is TGCAGTGCTAGAGACAGGGGTCAATGGGGCGAG. Translated, it gives CSARDRGQWGE. The entire CDR3 sequence reads CSARDRGQWGEQYF.

This clone was found many times. The read gets to within 3 residues of the CDR3 end, and the germline J gene fills in the rest. This sequence joins TRBV5-6 and TRBJ1-4; the D gene is possibly TRBD1 (6 bases). V was cut by 0 bases and J by 8 bases, with 11 bases left in between. From germline, CDR1 is SGHDT and CDR2 YYEEEE. The CDR3 is 14 amino acids. The CDR3 bases that were read are TGTGCCAGCAGCTTGGGGACAGAAGAGGAAAAA. It codes for CASSLGTEEEK. The whole CDR3 reads CASSLGTEEEKLFF. Full variable domain (remainder filled in from reference TRBV5-6 and TRBJ1-4): DAGVTQSPTHLIKTRGQQVTLRCSPKSGHDTVSWYQQALGQGPQFIFQYYEEEERQRGNFPDRFSGHQFPNYSSELNVNALLLGDSALYLCASSLGTEEEKLFFGSGTQLSVL.

This clone was detected many times. The CDR3 end falls 3 residues outside the read, so it is completed with the germline J gene. The chain links TRBV6-2 or TRBV6-3 to TRBJ1-5; TRBD1 is a possible D gene (5 bases). Germline-derived CDR1 and CDR2 are MNHEY and SVGEGT. V dropped 6 bases and J dropped 5 bases, with 11 bases sitting between them. The CDR3 totals 13 residues. CDR3 bases read: TGTGCCAGCAGCTTACAGGAGGATCAGCCC. This gives the protein CASSLQEDQP. The entire CDR3 is CASSLQEDQPQHF.

The sample holds many counts of this clone. The read finishes 3 residues shy of the CDR3 end, and the germline J gene is used to complete it. The chain carries TRBV7-6 and TRBJ2-7; D perhaps matches TRBD1 (6 bases). The CDR3 loop spans 13 amino acids. Germline V gene sequence: CDR1 SGHVS, CDR2 FNYEAQ. Trimming shortened V by 5 bases and J by 4 bases, and 12 bases separated the two germline ends. The sequenced CDR3 bases are TGTGCCAGCAGCCTGGACAGATTTTACGAG. Its protein is CASSLDRFYE. The full CDR3 reads CASSLDRFYEQYF.

This clone was recorded many times. The sequenced CDR3 bases are TGCAGTGCTAGTTCTAGCGGGGGTGCCAATGAG. This sequence encodes CSASSSGGANE. The entire CDR3 is CSASSSGGANEQFF. V is TRBV20-1 and J is TRBJ2-1, with 10 positions matching TRBD2. The read gets to within 3 residues of the CDR3 end, and the germline J gene fills in the rest. Germline CDR1 and CDR2: DFQATT and SNEGSKA (reference sequence). The ends lost 3 bases at V and 6 bases at J; junction bases unmatched: 5. There are 14 residues in the CDR3.

Turning to this clone: From the germline J gene comes the end of the CDR3, since the read stops 3 residues before it. V and J are TRBV18 and TRBJ2-7; 14 bases fit TRBD2. This CDR3 is 14 amino acids long. V lost 6 bases and J lost 6; bases outside the gene matches: 4. Germline V lookup: CDR1 KGHSH, CDR2 LQKENI. The sequenced CDR3 bases are TGTGCCAGCTCCCCGACTAGCGGGAGGGCCGAG. Translating gives CASSPTSGRAE. The whole CDR3 sequence reads CASSPTSGRAEQYF.

At least ten counts were recorded for this clone. Sequencing ends 3 residues short of the CDR3 end; the germline J gene provides the rest. The rearrangement uses TRBV19 and TRBJ2-6; tentative D call: TRBD1 (6 bases). From germline, CDR1 is LNHDA and CDR2 SQIVND (reference sequence). V shed 7 bases and J shed 3 bases, with 7 bases lying between them. The length of the CDR3 is 13 residues. CDR3 sequence reads: CASMTGGANVLTF. The CDR3 DNA, read in part, is TGTGCCAGTATGACAGGTGGGGCCAACGTC. The variable domain in full, completed from reference TRBV19 and TRBJ2-6, reads DGGITQSPKYLFRKEGQNVTLSCEQNLNHDAMYWYRQDPGQGLRLIYYSQIVNDFQKGDIAEGYSVSREKKESFPLTVTSAQKNPTAFYLCASMTGGANVLTFGAGSRLTVL.

At least ten counts were recorded for this clone. The missing CDR3 end, 3 residues past where the read stops, is filled in from the germline J gene. V gene TRBV7-2 combines with J gene TRBJ2-7, with TRBD2 matching over 13 bases. The CDR3 covers 14 residues. Trimming at V came to 4 bases and at J to 6 bases, leaving 3 bases not matched to a gene. From germline, CDR1 is SGHTA and CDR2 FQGNSA. CDR3 DNA (partial): TGTGCCAGCAGCTCCGGACTAGCGGGAGCCGAG. Protein product: CASSSGLAGAE. The full CDR3 sequence reads CASSSGLAGAEQYF.

This clone was recorded many times. The sequenced fragment ends 3 residues before the CDR3 boundary, so the rest is inferred from the germline J gene. The chain combines TRBV29-1 with TRBJ2-7; 9 bases map to TRBD1. Trimming cost V 5 bases and J 2 bases; bases outside gene matches: 4. Per the germline V gene, CDR1 is SQVTM and CDR2 is ANQGSEA. CDR3 length: 13 amino acids. The CDR3 loop reads CSVSRTGAYEQYF. CDR3 bases read: TGCAGCGTTTCCCGGACAGGGGCCTACGAG.

Many counts were recorded for this clone. The sequenced fragment ends 3 residues before the CDR3 boundary, so the rest is inferred from the germline J gene. The V call is TRBV20-1, the J call TRBJ1-2; perhaps TRBD1 as D (5 bases). V shed 4 bases and J shed 0 bases, with 15 bases lying between them. The CDR3 has 15 amino acids. Germline values: CDR1 DFQATT, CDR2 SNEGSKA (reference sequence). The CDR3 sequence: CSAISQATANYGYTF. CDR3 DNA, as far as it was read: TGCAGTGCTATTTCTCAGGCGACAGCTAACTATGGC.

This clone was picked up many times. The read comes to an end 3 residues before the CDR3 does, leaving the germline J gene to fill in the end. This chain links TRBV18 with TRBJ2-3; a weak D match, TRBD2 (6 bases). This CDR3 is 14 amino acids long. CDR1 KGHSH and CDR2 LQKENI come from the germline V gene. The CDR3 DNA, read in part, is TGTGCCAGCTCACCACCGGAGGGTATTAACGCG. Its protein product is CASSPPEGINA. The whole CDR3 protein is CASSPPEGINAQYF.

There are many counts of this clone. The read is 3 residues too short to cover the CDR3 end, so that end is filled in from the germline J gene. J is TRBJ2-7 and V is TRBV20-1, with 8 bases identical to TRBD1. This CDR3 spans 15 amino acids. Trimming removed 2 bases from V and 6 bases from J; junction bases left unmatched: 12. Germline V gene data show CDR1 as DFQATT and CDR2 as SNEGSKA (reference sequence). The CDR3 reads CSARSPRQGIGEQYF. The CDR3 DNA, read in part, is TGCAGTGCTAGATCCCCTAGACAGGGGATCGGCGAG.

This clone was detected ten times or more. The junction departs from the called germline gene at one end, perhaps through a read error. Sequencing ends 3 residues short of the CDR3 end; the germline J gene provides the rest. The chain couples TRBV4-2 to TRBJ2-2; 8 bases line up with TRBD2. The CDR3 sequence is 14 residues long. Germline lookup yields CDR1 LGHNA and CDR2 YNFKEQ. The CDR3 loop is CATGLDLNTGELFF. The covered CDR3 bases are TGCGCCACGGGACTAGATTTGAACACCGGGGAG.

The sample holds many counts of this clone. With the read ending 3 residues before the CDR3 end, the germline J gene is used to fill in that end. V gene TRBV28 combines with J gene TRBJ2-1; 12 positions match TRBD1. Germline V lookup: CDR1 MDHEN, CDR2 SYDVKM. The CDR3 has 15 residues. Trimming cost V 5 bases and J 9 bases; bases outside gene matches: 8. The sequenced CDR3 bases are TGTGCCAGCAGTCTCCGGGACAGGGGGCTCGGTGAG. This encodes CASSLRDRGLGE. The whole CDR3 protein reads CASSLRDRGLGEQFF.

This clone was found many times. Compared with germline, one end of the junction differs, possibly owing to a read error. The read terminates 3 residues ahead of where the CDR3 ends, so the germline J gene completes it. The V and J genes are TRBV7-8 and TRBJ2-7, with 8 positions matching TRBD2. The CDR3 totals 15 residues. Germline loops: CDR1 SGHVS, CDR2 FQNEAQ. The CDR3 loop reads CASSFSASGSSEQYF. Incomplete CDR3 DNA: TGTGCCAGCAGTTTTTCCGCTAGCGGGTCCTCCGAG.

This clone has at least ten counts. The junction departs from germline at one end; a sequencing error may be responsible. The read ends 3 residues before the CDR3 terminus; that terminus is restored from the germline J gene. The rearrangement uses TRBV7-7 and TRBJ2-3, with 8 bases aligning to TRBD2. The CDR3 is made up of 14 amino acids. Germline CDR1 and CDR2: SSHAT and FNYEAQ (reference sequence). The CDR3 reads CASSFSGNADTQYF. Partial CDR3 DNA: TGTGCTAGCAGCTTTAGCGGGAATGCAGATACG.

In its sample, this clone was seen many times. The read is 3 residues too short to cover the CDR3 end, so that end is filled in from the germline J gene. The chain recombines TRBV20-1 with TRBJ1-4; possibly TRBD1 for D (5 bases). The germline gives CDR1 DFQATT, CDR2 SNEGSKA (reference sequence). V was clipped by 3 bases and J by 2 bases, with 10 bases between them. This CDR3 spans 14 amino acids. The CDR3 here is CSARDIWTNEKLFF. Incomplete CDR3 DNA: TGCAGTGCTAGGGACATATGGACTAATGAAAAA.

This clone was found many times. Read sequence stops 3 residues before the CDR3 end, and the germline J gene provides the missing end. This chain joins TRBV11-2 and TRBJ1-2; weak D call: TRBD1 (5 bases). Germline V gene lookup returns CDR1 SGHAT and CDR2 FQNNGV. The CDR3 runs 14 residues. Trimming left V 3 bases short and J 4 bases short, with 12 bases between. The CDR3 DNA, read in part, is TGTGCCAGCAGCTTGCCAGGGAAGGTCTATGGC. Protein product: CASSLPGKVYG. In full, the CDR3 reads CASSLPGKVYGYTF.

This clone was observed many times. The DNA ends 3 residues before the CDR3 does, and the rest of the CDR3 is filled in from the germline J gene. The rearrangement uses TRBV28 and TRBJ2-2; 9 bases fit TRBD1. CDR3 length: 19 amino acids. The germline CDR1 and CDR2 sequences are MDHEN and SYDVKM. The V and J ends lost 8 bases and 1 base, in that order; junction bases with no gene match: 17. The CDR3 bases that were read are TGTGCCAGCTGGCATATCAGAGGTGCGGACAGGGGGAACACCGGGGAG. Amino acid sequence: CASWHIRGADRGNTGE. Given in full, the CDR3 is CASWHIRGADRGNTGELFF.

This clone has ten or more counts. The CDR3 extends 3 residues past the end of the read, so its final part is completed from the germline J gene. V usage is TRBV7-3 and J usage is TRBJ2-1; a weak D match, TRBD1 (5 bases). The CDR3 length is 14 residues. Trimming took 5 bases from V and 8 from J, leaving 16 bases between them. In germline, CDR1 is SGHTA, CDR2 FQGTGA. This chain's CDR3 is CASSQLGRADEQFF. The DNA read from the CDR3 is TGTGCCAGCAGCCAACTCGGCAGGGCGGATGAG.

This clone has at least ten counts. The missing CDR3 end, 3 residues past where the read stops, is filled in from the germline J gene. The chain is built from TRBV20-1 and TRBJ1-5; TRBD1 might be the D (5 bases). V was pared by 4 bases and J by 9 bases, with 22 bases between. The CDR3 is 15 residues long. Germline V gives CDR1 DFQATT, CDR2 SNEGSKA (reference sequence). The CDR3 loop reads CSAIPRGGRWTPQHF. CDR3 DNA, as far as it was read: TGCAGTGCTATTCCGCGGGGCGGCCGCTGGACGCCC.

This clone came up many times. Sequencing ends 3 residues short of the CDR3 end; the germline J gene provides the rest. The chain combines TRBV20-1 with TRBJ2-3; 7 nucleotides line up with TRBD2. Unmatched junction bases numbered 5, after V lost 3 bases and J lost 5 bases. This CDR3 contains 13 residues. Germline assignment: CDR1 DFQATT and CDR2 SNEGSKA (reference sequence). The DNA read from the CDR3 is TGCAGTGCTAGTGCGGCGGGAGTAGATACG. This codes for CSASAAGVDT. In full, the CDR3 is CSASAAGVDTQYF.

This clone was counted ten times or more. The read is 3 residues too short to cover the CDR3 end, so that end is filled in from the germline J gene. V gene TRBV20-1 combines with J gene TRBJ2-1; D ambiguous. Germline CDR1 DFQATT, CDR2 SNEGSKA (reference sequence). V lost 0 bases, J lost 9 bases, and 9 bases lay in between. The CDR3 has 12 residues. The CDR3 bases that were read are TGCAGTGCTAGAGAAGGCGGAAGTGAG. Amino acids: CSAREGGSE. The complete CDR3 sequence is CSAREGGSEQFF.

This clone was counted many times. The DNA ends 3 residues before the CDR3 does, and the rest of the CDR3 is filled in from the germline J gene. The gene calls are TRBV30 and TRBJ1-5, with unresolved D. The CDR3 is made up of 15 amino acids. Germline V gene sequence: CDR1 GTSNPN, CDR2 SVGIG (reference sequence). V gave up 0 bases and J gave up 7 bases, with 16 bases separating them. The CDR3 protein is CAWSVVLSLGQPQHF. Partial CDR3 DNA: TGTGCCTGGAGTGTCGTTTTGTCCCTCGGGCAGCCC.

This clone was counted ten times or more. The observed sequence ends 3 residues before the CDR3 terminus, with the missing tail filled in from the germline J gene. The chain couples TRBV19 to TRBJ2-1, with a weak D call TRBD2 (6 bases). The CDR3 covers 16 residues. CDR1 LNHDA and CDR2 SQIVND come from the germline V gene (reference sequence). The V and J ends lost 4 bases and 0 bases respectively, with 13 bases between them. The sequenced CDR3 bases are TGTGCCAGTAGTACCGTTCTAGCGCGCTCCTACAATGAG. Translating it yields CASSTVLARSYNE. The whole CDR3 reads CASSTVLARSYNEQFF. Full variable domain (remainder filled in from reference TRBV19 and TRBJ2-1): DGGITQSPKYLFRKEGQNVTLSCEQNLNHDAMYWYRQDPGQGLRLIYYSQIVNDFQKGDIAEGYSVSREKKESFPLTVTSAQKNPTAFYLCASSTVLARSYNEQFFGPGTRLTVL.

This clone was observed at least ten times. The read halts 3 residues ahead of the CDR3 end, with the missing end drawn from the germline J gene. This chain links TRBV9 with TRBJ2-1; 9 bases are a match to TRBD2. The CDR3 spans 14 residues. With 2 bases clipped from V and 7 bases from J, the junction kept 4 bases outside the gene matches. Germline V gene sequence: CDR1 SGDLS, CDR2 YYNGEE. The sequenced part of the CDR3 DNA is TGTGCCAGCAGCGTGGCGGGAGGGTGGAATGAG. It is translated as CASSVAGGWNE. The whole CDR3 is CASSVAGGWNEQFF.

In its sample, this clone was seen many times. The read is 3 residues too short to cover the CDR3 end, so that end is filled in from the germline J gene. V usage is TRBV7-2 and J usage is TRBJ2-7; 8 nucleotides agree with TRBD2. The J segment lost 2 bases and the V segment lost 7 bases, leaving 7 bases of the junction unmatched. The CDR3 loop spans 14 amino acids. From germline, CDR1 is SGHTA and CDR2 FQGNSA. The sequenced part of the CDR3 DNA is TGTGCCAGCAAGCCGGGACTAGGAGCCTACGAG. Translated: CASKPGLGAYE. The CDR3 reads in full as CASKPGLGAYEQYF.

By frequency in the sample, this clone is medium-sized. The CDR3 is cut off 3 residues early in the read; its end comes from the germline J gene. This rearrangement joins TRBV6-4 to TRBJ2-6; TRBD2 agrees at 10 bases. V lost 4 bases and J lost 0; bases outside the gene matches: 0. Germline loops: CDR1 MRHNA, CDR2 SNTAGT. This CDR3 contains 16 residues. This chain's CDR3 is CASSGTSGSGANVLTF. The CDR3 DNA, read in part, is TGTGCCAGCAGTGGGACTAGCGGCTCTGGGGCCAACGTC.

This clone was recorded a few times. The read halts 3 residues ahead of the CDR3 end, with the missing end drawn from the germline J gene. The rearrangement uses TRBV7-6 and TRBJ1-1; tentative D call: TRBD1 (5 bases). The CDR3 sequence is 15 residues long. Germline lookup yields CDR1 SGHVS and CDR2 FNYEAQ. This chain's CDR3 is CASSLDEGGGVGAFF. Incomplete CDR3 DNA: TGTGCCAGCAGCTTAGACGAGGGTGGAGGGGTGGGA.

This clone was seen many times. The sequenced fragment ends 3 residues before the CDR3 boundary, so the rest is inferred from the germline J gene. The chain has TRBV20-1 and TRBJ2-2, with 9 bases that match TRBD1. This CDR3 contains 13 residues. Germline loops: CDR1 DFQATT, CDR2 SNEGSKA (reference sequence). J lost 5 bases, V lost 7 bases, and 5 bases had no gene match. CDR3 region: CSVTTGGTGELFF. CDR3 DNA, as far as it was read: TGCAGTGTTACGACAGGGGGAACCGGGGAG.